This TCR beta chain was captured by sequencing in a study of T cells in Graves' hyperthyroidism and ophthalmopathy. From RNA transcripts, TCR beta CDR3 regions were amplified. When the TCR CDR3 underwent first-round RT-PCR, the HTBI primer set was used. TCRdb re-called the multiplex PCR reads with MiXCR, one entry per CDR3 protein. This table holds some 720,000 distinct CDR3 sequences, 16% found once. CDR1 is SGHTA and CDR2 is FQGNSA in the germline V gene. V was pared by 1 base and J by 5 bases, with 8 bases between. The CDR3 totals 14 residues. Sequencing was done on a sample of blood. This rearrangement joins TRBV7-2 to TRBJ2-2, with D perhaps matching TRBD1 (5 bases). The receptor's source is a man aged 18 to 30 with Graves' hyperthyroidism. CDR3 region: CASSLEQDTGELFF. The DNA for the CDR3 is TGTGCCAGCAGCTTAGAACAGGATACCGGGGAGCTGTTTTTT.